A single sample gave rise to the 29 T cell receptor beta chains below, sequenced in a study of technical replicates of blood from a few donors. Produced via immunoSEQ multiplex PCR; TCRdb's table is partial and in-frame only. The sample holds over 55,000 clones; just under 97% are singletons and the top ten take around 0.22%. The sample taken for sequencing was T cells isolated from PBMCs. The receptor set was obtained from a human donor in good health.

V gene TRBV6-5 combines with J gene TRBJ1-4; no clear D. The CDR3 spans 14 residues. The V gene lost 4 bases and the J gene lost 0 bases, with 6 bases spanning the gap. Germline V gene lookup returns CDR1 MNHEY and CDR2 SVGAGI. The CDR3 reads CASSLAATNEKLFF. The CDR3 coding sequence is TGTGCCAGCAGTTTAGCTGCAACTAATGAAAAACTGTTTTTT.

This clone was counted a single time. The chain combines TRBV9 with TRBJ2-1, with 12 positions matching TRBD2. From germline, CDR1 is SGDLS and CDR2 YYNGEE. J gave up 2 bases and V 3 bases, and 0 bases lay outside the gene matches. The CDR3 spans 15 residues. CDR3 in DNA: TGTGCCAGCAGCGGGACTAGCGGGGCCTACAATGAGCAGTTCTTC. It yields the protein CASSGTSGAYNEQFF.

The chain carries TRBV2 and TRBJ1-2; 9 nucleotides match TRBD1. Looked up from germline, CDR1 is SNHLY and CDR2 is FYNNEI. With V trimmed by 6 bases and J by 1 base, 9 bases remained unmatched. The CDR3 is 16 amino acids. The CDR3, as DNA: TGTGCCAGCAGCTACCCACAGGGGGCCAATAACTATGGCTACACCTTC. Translating gives CASSYPQGANNYGYTF.

The genes are TRBV4-1 and TRBJ2-7, with D perhaps TRBD1 (5 bases). Looked up from germline, CDR1 is MGHRA and CDR2 is YSYEKL. The CDR3 contains 13 residues. Trimming removed 4 bases at V and 2 bases at J, with 9 bases between. The CDR3 region has the DNA TGCGCCAGCAGCCCCCCAGGGCCCTACGAGCAGTACTTC. This sequence encodes CASSPPGPYEQYF.

The CDR3: CASSVGGESYEQYF. CDR3 DNA sequence: TGTGCCAGCAGTGTGGGAGGGGAATCCTACGAGCAGTACTTC. This rearrangement joins TRBV6-1 to TRBJ2-7; 7 positions agree with TRBD2. CDR3 size: 14 residues. Trimming removed 4 bases from V and 1 base from J; junction bases left unmatched: 4. Germline V gene data show CDR1 as MNHNS and CDR2 as SASEGT.

The chain uses TRBV30 and TRBJ1-5; D is undetermined. Germline V lookup: CDR1 GTSNPN, CDR2 SVGIG (reference sequence). This CDR3 comprises 15 residues. Trimming stripped 7 bases from V and 1 base from J, with 17 bases between. The CDR3 nucleotides are TGTGCCTACAATCGAGGGTTGGGAAGCAATCAGCCCCAGCATTTT. Encoded protein: CAYNRGLGSNQPQHF.

Only one count was recorded for this clone. The J gene is TRBJ1-1, the V gene TRBV27; D is unresolved. V lost 1 base to trimming and J lost 4 bases, with 7 bases between them. CDR3 size: 13 residues. The germline gives CDR1 MNHEY, CDR2 SMNVEV (reference sequence). This CDR3 reads CASSLYSGTEAFF. The CDR3 DNA follows: TGTGCCAGCAGTTTATACTCCGGCACTGAAGCTTTCTTT.

This rearrangement joins TRBV20-1 to TRBJ2-7; D may be TRBD2 (5 bases). Germline CDR1 DFQATT, CDR2 SNEGSKA (reference sequence). This CDR3 region has 10 residues. The germline V and J ends were trimmed by 8 bases and 4 bases, with 9 bases remaining between them. CDR3 DNA: TGCAGTTCACGCGGGTACGAGCAGTACTTC. Encoded protein: CSSRGYEQYF.

V gene TRBV15 combines with J gene TRBJ2-6; possibly TRBD2 for D (5 bases). This CDR3 has 16 amino acids. Trimming removed 4 bases from V and 3 bases from J, with 13 bases in between. CDR1 and CDR2 from the germline V gene are LNHNV and YYDKDF (reference sequence). The CDR3 sequence: CATSMEPGDGANVLTF. DNA for the CDR3: TGTGCCACCAGCATGGAGCCCGGGGATGGGGCCAACGTCCTGACTTTC. The full variable domain, completed using reference TRBV15 and TRBJ2-6, is DAMVIQNPRYQVTQFGKPVTLSCSQTLNHNVMYWYQQKSSQAPKLLFHYYDKDFNNEADTPDNFQSRRPNTSFCFLDIRSPGLGDTAMYLCATSMEPGDGANVLTFGAGSRLTVL.

This clone was observed a single time. The chain carries TRBV11-2 and TRBJ2-1, with 7 positions matching TRBD2. The CDR3 runs to 15 residues. The germline V gene has CDR1 SGHAT and CDR2 FQNNGV. J lost 7 bases, V lost 5 bases, and 11 bases had no gene match. The CDR3 DNA reads as TGTGCCAGCAGCCAAAGCGGACTAGTATCGAATGAGCAGTTCTTC. Protein sequence: CASSQSGLVSNEQFF. The variable domain in full, completed from reference TRBV11-2 and TRBJ2-1, reads EAGVAQSPRYKIIEKRQSVAFWCNPISGHATLYWYQQILGQGPKLLIQFQNNGVVDDSQLPKDRFSAERLKGVDSTLKIQPAKLEDSAVYLCASSQSGLVSNEQFFGPGTRLTVL.

V is TRBV12-5 and J is TRBJ2-2; no reliable D call. Trimming left V 5 bases short and J 7 bases short, with 11 bases between. Germline values: CDR1 LGHNT, CDR2 FRNRAP. The CDR3 has 13 residues. DNA of the CDR3: TGTGCTAGTGGTGCGACACCGGTCGGGGAGCTGTTTTTT. Translated: CASGATPVGELFF.

This clone came up once. This chain uses TRBV20-1 with TRBJ1-3; D is perhaps TRBD1 (6 bases). Trimming took 5 bases from V and 7 from J, leaving 9 bases between them. CDR1 DFQATT and CDR2 SNEGSKA come from the germline V gene (reference sequence). This CDR3 spans 11 amino acids. The CDR3 DNA reads TGCAGTGCTTTCCAGGGGAACACCATATATTTT. This translates into CSAFQGNTIYF.

This chain connects TRBV2 to TRBJ2-3; weak D call: TRBD2 (6 bases). Trimming removed 7 bases at V and 0 bases at J, with 11 bases between. Germline CDR1 SNHLY, CDR2 FYNNEI. This CDR3 comprises 14 residues. This chain's CDR3 is CASTGGTSTDTQYF. The CDR3 DNA follows: TGTGCCAGCACCGGGGGAACTAGCACAGATACGCAGTATTTT.

V is TRBV2 and J is TRBJ1-1; 7 bases match TRBD1. V was clipped by 6 bases and J by 1 base; unmatched bases: 8. Germline loops: CDR1 SNHLY, CDR2 FYNNEI. The CDR3 totals 15 residues. CDR3 in DNA: TGTGCCAGCAGGGTCCGACAGGGTGAGAACACTGAAGCTTTCTTT. This sequence encodes CASRVRQGENTEAFF.

The rearrangement links TRBV27 to TRBJ1-1; no firm D call. The CDR3 extends over 15 amino acids. Germline loops: CDR1 MNHEY, CDR2 SMNVEV (reference sequence). Trimming removed 2 bases at V and 5 bases at J, with 15 bases between. The CDR3 nucleotides are TGTGCCAGCAGTTTAAAGAGCGGATTGGGGACTGAAGCTTTCTTT. Translation gives CASSLKSGLGTEAFF.

The chain uses TRBV2 and TRBJ2-1; 10 bases match TRBD2. This CDR3 is built from 15 residues. The trim removed 2 bases at V and 8 bases at J, leaving 6 bases unmatched. The germline V gene encodes CDR1 SNHLY and CDR2 FYNNEI. CDR3 sequence reads: CASSESLAGEDEQFF. DNA of the CDR3: TGTGCCAGCAGTGAATCCCTAGCGGGAGAGGATGAGCAGTTCTTC.

CDR3 in amino acids: CASSSTLRTGDEKLFF. The CDR3 DNA sequence: TGTGCCAGCAGCTCGACCCTAAGAACAGGTGACGAAAAACTGTTTTTT. This chain joins TRBV7-9 and TRBJ1-4; D perhaps matches TRBD1 (5 bases). Germline CDR1 and CDR2: SEHNR and FQNEAQ (reference sequence). V gave up 4 bases and J gave up 8 bases, with 20 bases separating them. This CDR3 contains 16 residues.

The chain carries TRBV2 and TRBJ2-7; D remains ambiguous. Deletions cut 7 bases from V and 4 bases from J, with 11 bases between. CDR3 length equals 12 residues. In germline, CDR1 is SNHLY, CDR2 FYNNEI. The CDR3 bases are TGTGCCAGCATTAGTGGTTCATACGAGCAGTACTTC. Translated: CASISGSYEQYF.

This clone has a single count. The chain uses TRBV2 and TRBJ1-2; D not certain. The CDR3 runs 13 residues. Trimming cost V 6 bases and J 0 bases, with 8 bases left between them. CDR1 is SNHLY, CDR2 FYNNEI, per germline. The chain's CDR3 is CASRESTNYGYTF. The CDR3 coding sequence is TGTGCCAGCAGGGAATCAACTAACTATGGCTACACCTTC.

The chain joins TRBV30 to TRBJ2-7; 10 bases fit TRBD2. The CDR3 loop spans 14 amino acids. CDR1 and CDR2 (germline): GTSNPN, SVGIG (reference sequence). The J segment lost 0 bases and the V segment lost 2 bases, leaving 1 base of the junction unmatched. The CDR3 DNA reads TGTGCCTGGAGTCCTAGCGGGGGCTCCTACGAGCAGTACTTC. Translated, it gives CAWSPSGGSYEQYF.

Written as DNA, the CDR3 is TGTGCCAGCACGGACAGGATCTCCTACGAGCAGTACTTC. Translating it yields CASTDRISYEQYF. The rearrangement uses TRBV6-5 and TRBJ2-7, with 7 positions matching TRBD1. CDR1 and CDR2 from the germline V gene are MNHEY and SVGAGI. V gave up 7 bases and J gave up 0 bases; unmatched junction bases: 3. This CDR3 is 13 amino acids long.

The rearrangement uses TRBV30 and TRBJ1-6; D possibly corresponds to TRBD1 (6 bases). With 8 bases removed from V and 1 base from J, the gap between germline ends came to 21 bases. This CDR3 has 17 residues. CDR1 and CDR2 from the germline V gene are GTSNPN and SVGIG (reference sequence). The CDR3 reads CALRGGLGGSYNSPLHF. The CDR3 coding sequence is TGTGCCCTTCGGGGGGGGCTTGGAGGGTCCTATAATTCACCCCTCCACTTT.

The chain employs TRBV5-5 and TRBJ1-1; D is uncertain. Trimming pared 2 bases from V and 1 base from J, leaving 9 bases between. Germline V lookup: CDR1 SGHKS, CDR2 YYEKEE (reference sequence). The length of the CDR3 is 14 residues. CDR3 nucleotides: TGTGCCAGCAGCTTCGGGGAGGGGAACACTGAAGCTTTCTTT. It encodes CASSFGEGNTEAFF.

The chain carries TRBV27 and TRBJ2-2; TRBD2 agrees at 11 bases. V trimming: 3 bases; J trimming: 4 bases; junction bases outside the gene matches: 4. Germline CDR1 and CDR2: MNHEY and SMNVEV (reference sequence). CDR3 length equals 16 residues. The CDR3: CASSFGLAGGTGELFF. The CDR3 DNA reads as TGTGCCAGCAGTTTCGGGCTAGCGGGGGGCACCGGGGAGCTGTTTTTT.

The V gene is TRBV25-1, the J gene TRBJ1-2, with TRBD1 matching over 12 bases. Germline CDR1 reads MGHDK; CDR2 reads SYGVNS. The CDR3 totals 15 residues. J was trimmed by 5 bases and V by 3 bases; bases with no gene match: 4. The CDR3 DNA reads TGTGCCAGCAGTGACAGGGGACAGGGGGCGTATGGCTACACCTTC. It is translated as CASSDRGQGAYGYTF.

This clone is a singleton in its sample. This chain connects TRBV11-3 to TRBJ1-3; unclear D gene. The V gene's germline CDR1 is SGHNT and CDR2 YENEEA. V was clipped by 4 bases and J by 2 bases, with 9 bases between them. The CDR3 is 14 residues long. The CDR3 region is CASSYRSAGNTIYF. In DNA form, the CDR3 reads TGTGCCAGCAGCTATAGATCTGCTGGAAACACCATATATTTT.

The V gene is TRBV5-1, the J gene TRBJ1-4; TRBD1 matches at 7 bases. V lost 4 bases to trimming and J lost 8 bases; unmatched junction nucleotides: 11. The CDR3 spans 15 residues. Per the germline V gene, CDR1 is SGHRS and CDR2 is YFSETQ. For the CDR3, the DNA is TGCGCCAGCAGCAGGGGACAGTCTCCCTGGGAAAAACTGTTTTTT. It translates to CASSRGQSPWEKLFF.

Only a few counts were recorded for this clone. The rearrangement joins TRBV28 to TRBJ2-5; D is unresolved. Germline loops: CDR1 MDHEN, CDR2 SYDVKM. The V gene lost 5 bases and the J gene lost 7 bases, with 8 bases spanning the gap. The CDR3 is made up of 11 amino acids. The CDR3 here is CASSQPGTQYF. CDR3 in DNA: TGTGCCAGCAGTCAACCGGGGACCCAGTACTTC.

CDR3 sequence (DNA): TGTGCCAGCAGCTACCGGGAGGGGGAAGCTTTCTTT. Encoded protein: CASSYREGEAFF. The chain is built from TRBV7-2 and TRBJ1-1; D is possibly TRBD1 (5 bases). Germline CDR1 and CDR2: SGHTA and FQGNSA. This CDR3 has 12 residues. Deletions cut 4 bases from V and 8 bases from J, with 11 bases between. The full variable domain, completed using reference TRBV7-2 and TRBJ1-1, is GAGVSQSPSNKVTEKGKDVELRCDPISGHTALYWYRQSLGQGLEFLIYFQGNSAPDKSGLPSDRFSAERTGGSVSTLTIQRTQQEDSAVYLCASSYREGEAFFGQGTRLTVV.